Presented here are 19 T cell receptor beta chains from one specimen sequenced in a study of technical replicates of blood from several donors. Using immunoSEQ multiplex PCR, the repertoire was profiled, and TCRdb retains in-frame clones only, with some absent. The repertoire holds approximately 100,000 clones, with under 96% as singletons. Material for sequencing was T cells isolated from PBMCs. Every receptor here comes from a human donor in good health.

The V call is TRBV7-9, the J call TRBJ1-4; unclear D gene. Trimming took 5 bases from V and 0 from J, leaving 10 bases between them. Germline V lookup: CDR1 SEHNR, CDR2 FQNEAQ (reference sequence). This CDR3 contains 15 residues. The CDR3 DNA reads as TGTGCCAGCAGCCTGGGCGCTGCAACTAATGAAAAACTGTTTTTT. Translated, it gives CASSLGAATNEKLFF.

This clone has just one count. This rearrangement joins TRBV5-1 to TRBJ1-1, with D possibly being TRBD1 (6 bases). V shed 9 bases and J shed 9 bases, with 18 bases lying between them. The germline V gene has CDR1 SGHRS and CDR2 YFSETQ. This CDR3 is 12 amino acids long. CDR3 in amino acids: CATYRAGGKAFF. The CDR3 bases are TGCGCCACCTACAGGGCGGGCGGAAAAGCTTTCTTT. Supplemented by reference TRBV5-1 and TRBJ1-1, the full variable domain reads KAGVTQTPRYLIKTRGQQVTLSCSPISGHRSVSWYQQTPGQGLQFLFEYFSETQRNKGNFPGRFSGRQFSNSRSEMNVSTLELGDSALYLCATYRAGGKAFFGQGTRLTVV.

This chain uses TRBV27 with TRBJ2-2, with 9 bases identical to TRBD1. Germline values: CDR1 MNHEY, CDR2 SMNVEV (reference sequence). CDR3 length equals 15 residues. Trimming at V came to 6 bases and at J to 0 bases, leaving 2 bases not matched to a gene. For the CDR3, the DNA is TGTGCCAGCAGGAGGGACAGGGCGAACACCGGGGAGCTGTTTTTT. It encodes CASRRDRANTGELFF.

CDR3 protein: CASSLGTEPYEQYF. DNA of the CDR3: TGTGCCAGCTCACTTGGGACAGAACCCTACGAGCAGTACTTC. This chain connects TRBV18 to TRBJ2-7, with 7 bases identical to TRBD1. Germline-derived CDR1 and CDR2 are KGHSH and LQKENI. Trimming removed 4 bases from V and 2 bases from J; junction bases left unmatched: 5. The CDR3 has 14 amino acids.

This rearrangement joins TRBV28 to TRBJ2-5, with TRBD1 as a possible D gene (6 bases). The CDR3 spans 16 residues. The germline gives CDR1 MDHEN, CDR2 SYDVKM. Between the trimmed V and J ends, which lost 6 bases and 4 bases, there was a span of 21 bases. The CDR3 sequence: CASRSPNRVRLETQYF. The CDR3 coding sequence is TGTGCCAGCAGGTCCCCCAACAGGGTTCGCCTAGAGACCCAGTACTTC.

The rearrangement uses TRBV11-2 and TRBJ2-7; 8 bases line up with TRBD2. Unmatched junction bases numbered 7, after V lost 3 bases and J lost 0 bases. Germline values: CDR1 SGHAT, CDR2 FQNNGV. There are 16 residues in the CDR3. The CDR3: CASSLGSGVSSYEQYF. CDR3 coding DNA: TGTGCCAGCAGCTTGGGTAGCGGGGTGAGCTCCTACGAGCAGTACTTC.

This clone was recorded once. The chain has TRBV14 and TRBJ1-2; TRBD1 aligns across 11 bases. After removal of 1 base from V and 4 bases from J, the junction contained 11 bases not matched to a gene. Germline V CDR1 and CDR2: SGHDN, FVKESK. The CDR3 spans 18 residues. The DNA for the CDR3 is TGTGCCAGCAGCCAAGGATACCAGGACAGGGGGCGAGGCTATGGCTACACCTTC. Translation gives CASSQGYQDRGRGYGYTF.

The chain links TRBV4-1 to TRBJ1-3, with D unclear. Germline V gives CDR1 MGHRA, CDR2 YSYEKL. Trimming cost V 1 base and J 4 bases, with 11 bases left between them. The CDR3 is 15 amino acids. The chain's CDR3 is CASSQVEGSGNTIYF. The CDR3 DNA reads TGCGCCAGCAGCCAAGTAGAGGGATCCGGAAACACCATATATTTT.

The chain has TRBV18 and TRBJ1-6; D unresolved. The CDR3 is made up of 15 amino acids. Germline V gene lookup returns CDR1 KGHSH and CDR2 LQKENI. Trimming left V 3 bases short and J 10 bases short, with 16 bases between. DNA of the CDR3: TGTGCCAGCTCACCGCAGGCATTAGAGGGATCACCCCTCCACTTT. It yields the protein CASSPQALEGSPLHF.

DNA of the CDR3: TGTGCCAGCAGTCGCGGCCGACAGAGCAACTATGGCTACACCTTC. Residues: CASSRGRQSNYGYTF. V gene TRBV6-5 combines with J gene TRBJ1-2; a possible D gene is TRBD1 (5 bases). CDR1 is MNHEY, CDR2 SVGAGI, per germline. The CDR3 loop spans 15 amino acids. The V and J ends lost 5 bases and 2 bases respectively, with 15 bases between them.

The rearrangement uses TRBV10-1 and TRBJ2-7, with a possible D match to TRBD2 (6 bases). The germline CDR1 and CDR2 sequences are WNHNN and SYGVQD (reference sequence). The CDR3 has 15 amino acids. V lost 5 bases to trimming and J lost 0 bases, with 14 bases between them. This chain's CDR3 is CASSPDGTYSYEQYF. CDR3 DNA: TGCGCCAGCAGTCCAGACGGGACTTACTCCTACGAGCAGTACTTC.

The chain is built from TRBV27 and TRBJ1-5; 9 nucleotides match TRBD1. CDR3 length equals 15 residues. V was pared by 5 bases and J by 6 bases, with 8 bases of the junction left unmatched. Germline V gene lookup returns CDR1 MNHEY and CDR2 SMNVEV (reference sequence). CDR3 in DNA: TGTGCCAGCAGTAGAGACAGGGGGATAAGTCAGCCCCAGCATTTT. It codes for CASSRDRGISQPQHF.

The chain links TRBV19 to TRBJ2-1; tentative D call: TRBD1 (6 bases). The CDR3 runs 14 residues. Trimming cost V 5 bases and J 8 bases, with 16 bases left between them. Germline CDR1 is LNHDA and CDR2 is SQIVND (reference sequence). In DNA form, the CDR3 reads TGTGCCAGTAGTGACATGTCGACAGGCGATGAGCAGTTCTTC. Translating it yields CASSDMSTGDEQFF.

This chain uses TRBV9 with TRBJ1-3, with D unresolved. The ends were cut back, 3 bases at V and 2 bases at J, with 6 bases in the middle. Germline V gives CDR1 SGDLS, CDR2 YYNGEE. CDR3 length: 13 amino acids. The CDR3 reads CASSGGTGNTIYF. The DNA of the CDR3 is TGTGCCAGCAGCGGCGGGACTGGAAACACCATATATTTT.

The chain employs TRBV18 and TRBJ1-1; D is ambiguous. From germline, CDR1 is KGHSH and CDR2 LQKENI. The CDR3 is 13 residues long. V dropped 2 bases and J dropped 1 base, with 5 bases sitting between them. The CDR3 loop reads CASSPNSNTEAFF. CDR3 DNA: TGTGCCAGCTCACCAAACTCGAACACTGAAGCTTTCTTT.

The chain links TRBV7-9 to TRBJ2-2; TRBD2 matches 10 bases. This CDR3 has 15 amino acids. Unmatched junction bases numbered 9, after V lost 8 bases and J lost 6 bases. In germline, CDR1 is SEHNR, CDR2 FQNEAQ (reference sequence). For the CDR3, the DNA is TGTGCCAGCCGAACCTGGACTAGCGGTCCCGGGGAGCTGTTTTTT. Its translation: CASRTWTSGPGELFF.

The sample holds one count of this clone. The gene calls are TRBV11-2 and TRBJ1-1; TRBD1 agrees at 12 bases. The CDR3 spans 12 residues. Germline CDR1 SGHAT, CDR2 FQNNGV. J was trimmed by 10 bases and V by 5 bases; bases with no gene match: 2. CDR3 DNA sequence: TGTGCCAGCAGCCGGGACAGGGGGCGAGCTTTCTTT. It is translated as CASSRDRGRAFF.

V is TRBV7-2 and J is TRBJ1-1, with no clear D. Germline V CDR1 and CDR2: SGHTA, FQGNSA. V was pared by 5 bases and J by 6 bases, with 10 bases between. The CDR3 is 12 residues long. As DNA, the CDR3 is TGTGCCAGCAGCCCCAGATACGCTGAAGCTTTCTTT. Its translation: CASSPRYAEAFF.

The table lists this clone with a count of one. This rearrangement joins TRBV27 to TRBJ2-1; D remains ambiguous. V dropped 3 bases and J dropped 3 bases, with 6 bases sitting between them. Germline assignment: CDR1 MNHEY and CDR2 SMNVEV (reference sequence). CDR3 size: 13 residues. CDR3 residues: CASSLGVYNEQFF. For the CDR3, the DNA is TGTGCCAGCAGTTTGGGCGTCTACAATGAGCAGTTCTTC.